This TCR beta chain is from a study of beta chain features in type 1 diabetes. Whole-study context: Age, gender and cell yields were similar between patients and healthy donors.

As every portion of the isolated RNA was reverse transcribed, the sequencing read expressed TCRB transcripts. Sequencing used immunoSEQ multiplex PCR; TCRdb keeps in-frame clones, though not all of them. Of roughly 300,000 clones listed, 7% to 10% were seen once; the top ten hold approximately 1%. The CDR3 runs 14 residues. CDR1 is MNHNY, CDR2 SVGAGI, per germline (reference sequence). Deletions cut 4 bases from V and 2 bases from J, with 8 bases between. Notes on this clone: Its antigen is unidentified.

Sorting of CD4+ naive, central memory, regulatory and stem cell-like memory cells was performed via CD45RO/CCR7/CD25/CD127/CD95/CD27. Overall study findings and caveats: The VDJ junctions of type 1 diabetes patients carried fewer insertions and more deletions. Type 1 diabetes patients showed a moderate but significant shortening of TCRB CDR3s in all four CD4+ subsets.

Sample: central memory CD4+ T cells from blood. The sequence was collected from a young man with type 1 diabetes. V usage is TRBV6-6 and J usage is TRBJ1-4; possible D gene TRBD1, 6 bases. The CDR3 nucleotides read TGTGCCAGCAGTTCAGGGGTGACTAATGAAAAACTGTTTTTT. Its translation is CASSSGVTNEKLFF.